This TCR beta chain was retrieved from a study of blood T cell repertoires in COVID-19 (dated by TCRdb to between 2020 and 2021). Regarding the research as a whole: Samples covering the acute and convalescent phases of COVID-19 were provided by collaborators in the United States, Italy and Spain. A freely available public database, intended as a resource for researchers studying the immune response to SARS-CoV-2, is where the repertoires were released. The samples were drawn from the first 160 participants of the ongoing ImmuneRACE study and from more than 1,000 subjects provided by 6 global collaborators. The material from the prospective study consisted of cDNA or gDNA derived from T cells, B-cell-depleted T cells, or PBMCs. Sample metadata almost always included a de-identified subject ID, COVID-19 status, age in years and sex. Where HLA class I and class II types were available, the types were taken from metadata supplied by the sample provider, not from assay-based typing. Deeply sampled blood TCRbeta repertoires from subjects exposed to, actively infected with, or recovered from COVID-19 were included in the dataset.

TCRbeta CDR3 regions were amplified from genomic DNA using the immunoSEQ Assay, a bias-controlled multiplex PCR. The paper's data handling went like this. The number of nucleated cells in each sample was estimated from the amplification of reference gene primers within the assay. To quantify the absolute abundance of each unique TCRbeta CDR3 rearrangement, sequence reads were collapsed and filtered. For each sample, productive Simpson clonality was calculated as the square root of Simpson's diversity index across productive rearrangements. TCRdb took this table from immuneACCESS and kept in-frame rearrangements with V and J called. Such tables lack part of the clones; where checked against another copy, unresolved V genes explain under half of the gap, and the rest is unexplained. V and J calls plus clone size are reproduced from that table; the DNA served to infer D and trimming. This sample holds under 200,000 clones; about nine tenths were observed only once. The top ten clones comprise 0.53% of the sample.

This clone was seen a few times. The specificity of this receptor is unknown. Per-nucleotide qualities are absent, and no much larger clonotype sits a single base away. The junction carries 14 bases between V and J, which are trimmed by 6 bases and 8 bases respectively. The CDR3 numbers 14 residues from cysteine through phenylalanine. Only CDR3 DNA remains: 42 bases, in frame from the first base. CDR1 and CDR2, looked up from the germline V gene, are SNHLY and FYNNEI. Paper-wide results and their limitations: The amount of clinical and demographic metadata varied by source and participant and was provided uncurated.

Whole blood was collected in K2EDTA tubes by collaborating institutions according to the institutions' own protocols. For TCRbeta analysis, collaborators shipped samples as frozen whole blood, isolated PBMCs, or DNA extracted from either of those sample types. This TCR was recovered from a man aged 50-60 years with acute or convalescent COVID-19. The sample was peripheral blood. In this chain, TRBV2 is recombined with TRBJ1-6; matching of 5 bases hints at TRBD1 as the D gene. Read as DNA, the sequence is TGTGCCAGCAGCTATGGGTTCAGGGATTCACCCCTCCACTTT. This gives the protein CASSYGFRDSPLHF.